This passage covers 21 T cell receptor beta chains from one sample sequenced in a study of early stage breast cancer tumors. Data came from immunoSEQ multiplex PCR; TCRdb stores just in-frame clones and leaves some out. The top ten hold under 1.5% of the sample, which has tens of thousands of clones, around 83% seen once. The specimen was blood. The receptor source for this set is a person aged 50 to 59 with breast cancer.

The rearrangement uses TRBV7-2 and TRBJ2-2; D is perhaps TRBD1 (5 bases). Germline loops: CDR1 SGHTA, CDR2 FQGNSA. V was cut by 4 bases and J by 0 bases, with 12 bases left in between. This CDR3 is 16 amino acids long. CDR3 in DNA: TGTGCCAGCAGCTCGTACCAGGGCGCGAACACCGGGGAGCTGTTTTTT. It codes for CASSSYQGANTGELFF.

This clone was picked up one time. The V and J genes are TRBV15 and TRBJ2-6, with D hard to call. V was shortened by 0 bases and J by 1 base, with 4 bases between the two germline ends. The CDR3 runs 15 residues. In germline, CDR1 is LNHNV, CDR2 YYDKDF (reference sequence). The CDR3 DNA follows: TGTGCCACCAGCAGAGATGGATCTGGGGCCAACGTCCTGACTTTC. Translated: CATSRDGSGANVLTF.

This sequence joins TRBV5-3 and TRBJ2-1; 14 nucleotides line up with TRBD2. TRBV5-3 is designated an ORF whose function remains uncertain. V lost 3 bases, J lost 8 bases, and 13 bases stayed unmatched. The CDR3 covers 18 residues. This CDR3 reads CARSSMTSGRAHPDEQFF. The CDR3 nucleotides are TGTGCCAGAAGCTCCATGACTAGCGGGAGGGCCCACCCAGATGAGCAGTTCTTC.

This chain connects TRBV5-3 to TRBJ2-2, with 8 bases fitting TRBD1. Being an ORF, TRBV5-3 has a function that is uncertain. The V and J ends lost 4 bases and 7 bases, in that order; junction bases with no gene match: 12. The CDR3 consists of 16 residues. The DNA of the CDR3 is TGTGCCAGAAGCAAAGACAGGGGCTCCAATGTCGGGGAGCTGTTTTTT. This gives the protein CARSKDRGSNVGELFF.

The rearrangement joins TRBV6-1 to TRBJ2-5; the match to TRBD2 covers 9 bases. CDR3 size: 14 residues. V shed 6 bases, J shed 4 bases, and the junction held 6 bases outside the gene matches. CDR1 and CDR2 from the germline V gene are MNHNS and SASEGT. Here the CDR3 reads CASRVGGGGETQYF. DNA of the CDR3: TGTGCCAGCAGGGTCGGCGGGGGGGGAGAGACCCAGTACTTC.

The rearrangement joins TRBV6-1 to TRBJ2-3; D possibly corresponds to TRBD1 (6 bases). CDR1 MNHNS and CDR2 SASEGT come from the germline V gene. Trimming cost V 7 bases and J 2 bases, with 16 bases left between them. The CDR3 covers 15 residues. The CDR3, as DNA: TGTGCCAGCACGGCCCTTTTGGGGGCCACAGATACGCAGTATTTT. It translates to CASTALLGATDTQYF.

The V call is TRBV10-3, the J call TRBJ2-1; 13 bases map to TRBD2. The CDR3 loop spans 15 amino acids. Germline V gene sequence: CDR1 ENHRY, CDR2 SYGVKD. V lost 6 bases to trimming and J lost 5 bases; unmatched junction nucleotides: 4. CDR3 nucleotides: TGTGCCATCAGCGATGGGACTAGCGGGAACAATGAGCAGTTCTTC. Amino acids: CAISDGTSGNNEQFF.

This clone was seen just once. The V and J genes are TRBV5-1 and TRBJ2-3; D ambiguous. Trimming left V 2 bases short and J 0 bases short, with 13 bases between. The CDR3 spans 16 residues. The germline V gene has CDR1 SGHRS and CDR2 YFSETQ. The CDR3, as DNA: TGCGCCAGCAGCTTCTCTGCGGCGGATAGCACAGATACGCAGTATTTT. Encoded protein: CASSFSAADSTDTQYF.

This sequence joins TRBV19 and TRBJ2-7, with a weak D call TRBD2 (5 bases). Per germline, CDR1 LNHDA and CDR2 SQIVND (reference sequence). The V end lost 0 bases, the J end lost 6 bases, and 9 bases lay between the germline ends. This CDR3 is 13 amino acids long. The CDR3 region is CASSIERGSEQYF. The CDR3, as DNA: TGTGCCAGTAGTATAGAACGGGGTTCCGAGCAGTACTTC. Combining the CDR3 with reference TRBV19 and TRBJ2-7 gives the whole variable domain DGGITQSPKYLFRKEGQNVTLSCEQNLNHDAMYWYRQDPGQGLRLIYYSQIVNDFQKGDIAEGYSVSREKKESFPLTVTSAQKNPTAFYLCASSIERGSEQYFGPGTRLTVT.

The rearrangement uses TRBV28 and TRBJ1-2, with 8 bases identical to TRBD1. This CDR3 spans 15 amino acids. CDR1 and CDR2 from the germline V gene are MDHEN and SYDVKM. Losses at the gene ends were 4 bases for V and 5 bases for J; bases not matched to a gene: 9. The CDR3 nucleotides are TGTGCCAGCAGTTACGCGCCGGACAGGGTATATGGCTACACCTTC. It specifies CASSYAPDRVYGYTF.

This clone was seen only once. The chain carries TRBV9 and TRBJ1-2; the match to TRBD1 covers 7 bases. V lost 3 bases to trimming and J lost 2 bases; unmatched junction nucleotides: 25. This CDR3 is 21 amino acids long. Germline V gene sequence: CDR1 SGDLS, CDR2 YYNGEE. This CDR3 is CASSATPVIPGQADFNYGYTF. In DNA form, the CDR3 reads TGTGCCAGCAGCGCCACCCCGGTGATTCCCGGACAGGCCGACTTCAACTATGGCTACACCTTC.

This sequence joins TRBV7-6 and TRBJ2-5; 9 nucleotides agree with TRBD2. Germline lookup yields CDR1 SGHVS and CDR2 FNYEAQ. Trimming took 1 base from V and 2 from J; bases not matched to a gene: 8. The length of the CDR3 is 17 residues. The CDR3 bases are TGTGCCAGCAGCTTAGGGGTGCGGGGGGGCGTACAAGAGACCCAGTACTTC. This translates into CASSLGVRGGVQETQYF.

V usage is TRBV5-1 and J usage is TRBJ2-5, with TRBD1 matching over 7 bases. The CDR3 is 14 residues long. J was trimmed by 4 bases and V by 0 bases; bases with no gene match: 3. The germline V gene has CDR1 SGHRS and CDR2 YFSETQ. The CDR3 protein is CASSLGGGGETQYF. The CDR3, as DNA: TGCGCCAGCAGCTTGGGAGGGGGCGGAGAGACCCAGTACTTC.

The V gene is TRBV27, the J gene TRBJ1-1, with D unclear. The CDR3 is 13 residues long. V was trimmed by 2 bases and J by 1 base, leaving 5 bases between them. Germline V gene lookup returns CDR1 MNHEY and CDR2 SMNVEV (reference sequence). DNA for the CDR3: TGTGCCAGCAGTTTAGGACCGAACACTGAAGCTTTCTTT. As protein: CASSLGPNTEAFF.

The sample holds a few counts of this clone. The chain joins TRBV14 to TRBJ2-7; D unclear. This CDR3 has 13 amino acids. V was cut by 2 bases and J by 7 bases, with 12 bases left in between. Germline CDR1 is SGHDN and CDR2 is FVKESK. This CDR3 reads CASSQTMWGEQYF. CDR3 in DNA: TGTGCCAGCAGCCAAACAATGTGGGGTGAGCAGTACTTC.

The chain uses TRBV7-2 and TRBJ2-3; 8 positions agree with TRBD2. The CDR3 runs 16 residues. Germline CDR1 SGHTA, CDR2 FQGNSA. V was clipped by 5 bases and J by 0 bases; unmatched bases: 7. For the CDR3, the DNA is TGTGCCAGCAGCCCGAGACTAGCGTACAGCACAGATACGCAGTATTTT. Protein product: CASSPRLAYSTDTQYF.

The chain links TRBV5-1 to TRBJ2-1; no clear D. Germline V gene data show CDR1 as SGHRS and CDR2 as YFSETQ. V shed 0 bases and J shed 9 bases, with 13 bases lying between them. The CDR3 is 14 amino acids. DNA for the CDR3: TGCGCCAGCAGCTTGGGGCAAAGACATTCTGAGCAGTTCTTC. It yields the protein CASSLGQRHSEQFF.

This clone was observed once. This sequence joins TRBV5-5 and TRBJ2-5; TRBD1 matches at 9 bases. The length of the CDR3 is 16 residues. Germline V gives CDR1 SGHKS, CDR2 YYEKEE (reference sequence). V gave up 4 bases and J gave up 5 bases; unmatched junction bases: 12. The CDR3 loop reads CASSPVPGQGSETQYF. CDR3 in DNA: TGTGCCAGCAGCCCCGTCCCGGGACAGGGATCTGAGACCCAGTACTTC.

A few counts support this clone. The chain joins TRBV5-6 to TRBJ2-5; TRBD2 agrees at 7 bases. V shed 0 bases, J shed 5 bases, and the junction held 7 bases outside the gene matches. CDR1 and CDR2 (germline): SGHDT, YYEEEE. CDR3 size: 15 residues. The CDR3 bases are TGTGCCAGCAGCTTGGGTGGCGGGAGATGGGAGACCCAGTACTTC. Translating gives CASSLGGGRWETQYF. The entire variable domain, with the rest obtained from reference TRBV5-6 and TRBJ2-5, is as follows: DAGVTQSPTHLIKTRGQQVTLRCSPKSGHDTVSWYQQALGQGPQFIFQYYEEEERQRGNFPDRFSGHQFPNYSSELNVNALLLGDSALYLCASSLGGGRWETQYFGPGTRLLVL.

This clone has only a few counts. V gene TRBV7-6 combines with J gene TRBJ2-7; D possibly corresponds to TRBD1 (5 bases). V shed 1 base and J shed 0 bases, with 10 bases lying between them. The CDR3 loop spans 15 amino acids. Germline V gene sequence: CDR1 SGHVS, CDR2 FNYEAQ. CDR3 sequence (DNA): TGTGCCAGCAGCTTAGGGCAGGGTCACTCCTACGAGCAGTACTTC. Translating gives CASSLGQGHSYEQYF. Based on the CDR3 plus reference TRBV7-6 and TRBJ2-7, the full variable domain is GAGVSQSPRYKVTKRGQDVALRCDPISGHVSLYWYRQALGQGPEFLTYFNYEAQQDKSGLPNDRFSAERPEGSISTLTIQRTEQRDSAMYRCASSLGQGHSYEQYFGPGTRLTVT.

The chain's CDR3 is CASAGQETDTQYF. The CDR3 DNA is TGCGCCAGCGCGGGCCAGGAGACAGATACGCAGTATTTT. The chain recombines TRBV4-1 with TRBJ2-3; D may be TRBD2 (5 bases). CDR3 length equals 13 residues. Germline CDR1 reads MGHRA; CDR2 reads YSYEKL. V was cut by 8 bases and J by 3 bases, with 12 bases left in between.